This passage covers 8 T cell receptor beta chains from one sample sequenced in a study of cytomegalovirus exposure and HLA in healthy donors. It was with 60 Vbeta and 13 Jbeta primers that the PCR ran. Assay: immunoSEQ multiplex PCR; the TCRdb copy retains only in-frame clones and omits some. The sample has around 140,000 clones, over 70% seen once. The sample was PBMCs. These receptors were obtained from a middle-aged woman in good health and CMV-seronegative.

This chain connects TRBV28 to TRBJ2-5, with D possibly being TRBD1 (7 bases). This CDR3 spans 15 amino acids. The ends were cut back, 3 bases at V and 3 bases at J, with 14 bases in the middle. Germline CDR1 reads MDHEN; CDR2 reads SYDVKM. In nucleotides, the CDR3 is TGTGCCAGCAGTTTTAGGGCAGGGGGGAAAGAGACCCAGTACTTC. Protein sequence: CASSFRAGGKETQYF.

This clone has just one count. The chain employs TRBV11-2 and TRBJ2-7; D gene uncertain. V lost 1 base and J lost 1, with 5 bases in between. Per the germline V gene, CDR1 is SGHAT and CDR2 is FQNNGV. This CDR3 has 13 amino acids. CDR3 loop: CASSLARSYEQYF. Written as DNA, the CDR3 is TGTGCCAGCAGCTTAGCCAGATCCTACGAGCAGTACTTC. Complete variable domain (other parts from reference TRBV11-2 and TRBJ2-7): EAGVAQSPRYKIIEKRQSVAFWCNPISGHATLYWYQQILGQGPKLLIQFQNNGVVDDSQLPKDRFSAERLKGVDSTLKIQPAKLEDSAVYLCASSLARSYEQYFGPGTRLTVT.

This sequence joins TRBV19 and TRBJ1-3, with D unresolved. Germline V CDR1 and CDR2: LNHDA, SQIVND (reference sequence). CDR3 size: 14 residues. Between the trimmed V and J ends, which lost 6 bases and 0 bases, there was a span of 9 bases. This CDR3 reads CASRTGFSGNTIYF. CDR3 in DNA: TGTGCCAGTAGGACGGGGTTCTCTGGAAACACCATATATTTT.

This chain links TRBV4-1 with TRBJ1-4, with TRBD1 identical over 9 bases. Trimming took 6 bases from V and 4 from J; bases not matched to a gene: 9. CDR3 length: 16 amino acids. Germline V gene sequence: CDR1 MGHRA, CDR2 YSYEKL. CDR3 coding DNA: TGCGCCAGCAGAAAAAACCCGGGACAGGGTAATGAAAAACTGTTTTTT. Its translation is CASRKNPGQGNEKLFF.

The chain has TRBV7-9 and TRBJ1-1; unclear D gene. V gave up 4 bases and J gave up 3 bases, with 12 bases separating them. The CDR3 consists of 14 residues. The germline V gene has CDR1 SEHNR and CDR2 FQNEAQ (reference sequence). In nucleotides, the CDR3 is TGTGCCAGCAGCTCCTGGACTTTTTACACTGAAGCTTTCTTT. Its translation is CASSSWTFYTEAFF.

V usage is TRBV9 and J usage is TRBJ1-3, with unresolved D. Trimming removed 0 bases from V and 3 bases from J, with 4 bases in between. In germline, CDR1 is SGDLS, CDR2 YYNGEE. CDR3 size: 13 residues. This chain's CDR3 is CASSVDLGNTIYF. DNA for the CDR3: TGTGCCAGCAGCGTAGATCTTGGAAACACCATATATTTT.

This clone turned up a few times. This sequence joins TRBV6-4 and TRBJ2-7; 7 positions agree with TRBD2. CDR3 length: 14 residues. After removal of 5 bases from V and 0 bases from J, the junction contained 4 bases not matched to a gene. Looked up from germline, CDR1 is MRHNA and CDR2 is SNTAGT. For the CDR3, the DNA is TGTGCCAGCAGTACGCTAGCGGACTCCTACGAGCAGTACTTC. Translated, it gives CASSTLADSYEQYF.

This chain joins TRBV14 and TRBJ2-3; TRBD2 matches at 10 bases. V dropped 1 base and J dropped 3; count of bases not matched to a gene: 7. The CDR3 totals 17 residues. Per the germline V gene, CDR1 is SGHDN and CDR2 is FVKESK. The CDR3 spells CASSQGALAGVTDTQYF. The CDR3 nucleotides read TGTGCCAGCAGCCAAGGGGCCCTAGCGGGGGTGACAGATACGCAGTATTTT.